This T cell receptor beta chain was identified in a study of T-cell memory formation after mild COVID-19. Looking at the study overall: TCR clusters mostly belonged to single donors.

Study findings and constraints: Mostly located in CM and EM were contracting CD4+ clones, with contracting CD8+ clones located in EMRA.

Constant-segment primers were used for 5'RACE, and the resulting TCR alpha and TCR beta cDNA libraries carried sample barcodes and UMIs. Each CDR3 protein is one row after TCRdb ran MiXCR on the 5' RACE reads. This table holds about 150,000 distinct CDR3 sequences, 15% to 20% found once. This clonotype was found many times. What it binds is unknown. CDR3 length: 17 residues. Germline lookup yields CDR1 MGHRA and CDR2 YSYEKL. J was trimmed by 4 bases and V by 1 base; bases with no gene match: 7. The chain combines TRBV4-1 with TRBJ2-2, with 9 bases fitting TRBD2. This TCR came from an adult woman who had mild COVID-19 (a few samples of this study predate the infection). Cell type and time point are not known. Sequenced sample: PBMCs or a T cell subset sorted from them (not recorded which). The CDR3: CASSQGRREGLTGELFF. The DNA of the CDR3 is TGCGCCAGCAGCCAAGGGCGGCGGGAGGGCCTCACCGGGGAGCTGTTTTTT.